This TCR beta chain derives from a study of control samples from healthy donors and cancer patients. The method was immunoSEQ multiplex PCR; TCRdb's version includes in-frame clones alone and lacks a portion of them. The sample carries about 92,000 clones, around 82% recorded once. The germline CDR1 and CDR2 sequences are SGHVS and FNYEAQ. Trimming pared 0 bases from V and 5 bases from J, leaving 11 bases between. The CDR3 length is 16 residues. The TCR comes from a woman aged 55-70 years in good health. The chain combines TRBV7-6 with TRBJ1-6; D gene ambiguous. Sequencing was done on a sample of blood. The CDR3 reads CASSLAADWDNSPLHF. The CDR3 coding sequence is TGTGCCAGCAGCTTAGCCGCAGACTGGGATAATTCACCCCTCCACTTT.